One and the same sample provided the 15 T cell receptor beta chains below, sequenced in a study of T-cell reconstitution after alpha-beta-depleted transplantation in children. A TCRbeta library incorporating unique molecular identifiers was prepared. TCRdb reprocessed the PCR reads with MiXCR, giving one entry per CDR3 protein. The table has 140,000 or so distinct CDR3 sequences, around 8.8% seen once. This material consisted of PBMCs, mostly from graft donor cells, taken 180 days after TCRalphabeta/CD19-depleted stem cell transplant. The source of these receptors is a female patient aged 2 to 10 who had a stem cell transplant for congenital amegakaryocytic thrombocytopenia, so the T cells may come from the graft donor.

This chain uses TRBV3-1 with TRBJ2-1; a weak D match, TRBD2 (6 bases). The germline V gene has CDR1 LGHDT and CDR2 YNNKEL (reference sequence). The CDR3 has 17 amino acids. Trimming removed 10 bases from V and 4 bases from J, with 26 bases in between. The CDR3 sequence is CATCQDNGAGWYNEQFF. In nucleotides, the CDR3 is TGTGCCACCTGCCAAGATAATGGGGCGGGGTGGTACAATGAGCAGTTCTTC.

This clonotype was detected a few times. The CDR3 region has the DNA TGTGCCAGCACCTCTCCACTAACATCAACTAATGAAAAACTGTTTTTT. Its translation is CASTSPLTSTNEKLFF. V is TRBV28 and J is TRBJ1-4; D ambiguous. Trimming left V 7 bases short and J 0 bases short, with 15 bases between. CDR3 length: 16 amino acids. Germline CDR1 reads MDHEN; CDR2 reads SYDVKM.

Only a few counts were recorded for this clonotype. The gene calls are TRBV7-2 and TRBJ2-1; TRBD2 matches at 11 bases. Germline values: CDR1 SGHTA, CDR2 FQGNSA. J gave up 6 bases and V 1 base, and 5 bases lay outside the gene matches. The CDR3 is 16 amino acids. CDR3 sequence: CASSLGLAGGGNEQFF. The CDR3 DNA is TGTGCCAGCAGCTTAGGGCTAGCGGGAGGAGGCAATGAGCAGTTCTTC.

This clonotype was observed at least ten times. The rearrangement links TRBV10-3 to TRBJ2-3; TRBD2 matches 10 bases. This CDR3 has 15 residues. V was clipped by 6 bases and J by 1 base; unmatched bases: 4. Germline CDR1 reads ENHRY; CDR2 reads SYGVKD. In nucleotides, the CDR3 is TGTGCCATCAGCGCCCTAGCGGGAGGCACAGATACGCAGTATTTT. It yields the protein CAISALAGGTDTQYF.

Notes on this clonotype: At one of its ends the junction is not consistent with the germline gene, which may arise from a read error. This rearrangement joins TRBV12-3 or TRBV12-4 to TRBJ1-6, with D perhaps TRBD1 (5 bases). The CDR3 sequence is 15 residues long. As DNA, the CDR3 is TGTGCCAGCAGTTTAATACCGAAAGGGGATTCACCCCTCCACTTC. This sequence encodes CASSLIPKGDSPLHF.

This clonotype has a count of ten or more. V usage is TRBV24-1 and J usage is TRBJ2-2; D tentatively fits TRBD1 or TRBD2 (5 bases each). The germline V gene has CDR1 KGHDR and CDR2 SFDVKD. The CDR3 spans 19 residues. Trimming shortened V by 8 bases and J by 1 base, and 25 bases separated the two germline ends. The CDR3 region has the DNA TGTGCCACCATGGGGGACCCGCCGACCGTCCTCGGGAACACCGGGGAGCTGTTTTTT. Translation gives CATMGDPPTVLGNTGELFF.

There are many counts of this clonotype. The chain carries TRBV28 and TRBJ2-3; 11 positions match TRBD2. Germline loops: CDR1 MDHEN, CDR2 SYDVKM. The CDR3 length is 15 residues. V lost 5 bases to trimming and J lost 5 bases; unmatched junction nucleotides: 6. CDR3 in amino acids: CASSLRLAGLDTQYF. CDR3 sequence (DNA): TGTGCCAGCAGTCTGCGACTAGCGGGACTAGATACGCAGTATTTT.

This clonotype has at least ten counts. This chain joins TRBV7-7 and TRBJ2-1; D remains ambiguous. The CDR3 runs 17 residues. V lost 5 bases and J 2 bases, leaving 19 bases between the germline ends. CDR1 is SSHAT and CDR2 is FNYEAQ in the germline V gene (reference sequence). DNA of the CDR3: TGTGCCAGCAGCCCCCGTGTGGGGTTTCGGGCCTACAATGAGCAGTTCTTC. Protein product: CASSPRVGFRAYNEQFF.

This clonotype was recorded many times. V usage is TRBV5-1 and J usage is TRBJ2-7, with TRBD2 as a possible D gene (6 bases). Germline values: CDR1 SGHRS, CDR2 YFSETQ. The length of the CDR3 is 14 residues. V lost 0 bases, J lost 2 bases, and 9 bases lay in between. The CDR3 region is CASSLGTGAYEQYF. For the CDR3, the DNA is TGCGCCAGCAGCTTGGGAACGGGAGCCTACGAGCAGTACTTC. The full variable domain, rest sourced from reference TRBV5-1 and TRBJ2-7, is KAGVTQTPRYLIKTRGQQVTLSCSPISGHRSVSWYQQTPGQGLQFLFEYFSETQRNKGNFPGRFSGRQFSNSRSEMNVSTLELGDSALYLCASSLGTGAYEQYFGPGTRLTVT.

The chain is built from TRBV5-1 and TRBJ2-7; TRBD2 matches at 9 bases. This CDR3 is 15 amino acids long. V shed 0 bases, J shed 2 bases, and the junction held 3 bases outside the gene matches. The germline V gene encodes CDR1 SGHRS and CDR2 YFSETQ. CDR3 residues: CASSLGKRGAYEQYF. The CDR3 DNA reads TGCGCCAGCAGCTTGGGTAAGCGGGGGGCCTACGAGCAGTACTTC.

This clonotype was counted between two and nine times. The J gene is TRBJ1-5, the V gene TRBV5-1, with 7 bases identical to TRBD1. V lost 0 bases, J lost 6 bases, and 6 bases stayed unmatched. Germline CDR1 and CDR2: SGHRS and YFSETQ. The CDR3 loop spans 15 amino acids. The CDR3 DNA follows: TGCGCCAGCAGCTTGGGACAGGGTAAAGGTCAGCCCCAGCATTTT. It is translated as CASSLGQGKGQPQHF.

In this sample, this clonotype turned up many times. The genes are TRBV5-1 and TRBJ2-1; 10 nucleotides agree with TRBD1. The CDR3 sequence is 16 residues long. The junction had 7 bases not matched to a gene; V was cut back by 0 bases and J by 7 bases. Germline assignment: CDR1 SGHRS and CDR2 YFSETQ. The CDR3 nucleotides read TGCGCCAGCAGCTTGGCCCGGGACAGGGGTAATAATGAGCAGTTCTTC. It specifies CASSLARDRGNNEQFF. Filled out from reference TRBV5-1 and TRBJ2-1, the complete variable domain reads KAGVTQTPRYLIKTRGQQVTLSCSPISGHRSVSWYQQTPGQGLQFLFEYFSETQRNKGNFPGRFSGRQFSNSRSEMNVSTLELGDSALYLCASSLARDRGNNEQFFGPGTRLTVL.

This clonotype has ten or more counts. The V and J genes are TRBV7-3 and TRBJ2-2, with 12 positions matching TRBD2. V gave up 5 bases and J gave up 4 bases; unmatched junction bases: 5. CDR3 size: 16 residues. Per germline, CDR1 SGHTA and CDR2 FQGTGA. CDR3 protein: CASSLGLAGLTGELFF. The CDR3 DNA sequence: TGTGCCAGCAGCCTCGGACTAGCGGGACTCACCGGGGAGCTGTTTTTT.

This clonotype occurred many times. This chain connects TRBV5-1 to TRBJ1-2, with D perhaps TRBD1 (5 bases). This CDR3 spans 12 amino acids. The germline V gene has CDR1 SGHRS and CDR2 YFSETQ. V lost 2 bases to trimming and J lost 6 bases, with 8 bases between them. CDR3 region: CASSFAGDGYTF. CDR3 nucleotide sequence: TGCGCCAGCAGCTTTGCGGGGGATGGCTACACCTTC.

This clonotype has a count of ten or more. The V gene is TRBV3-1, the J gene TRBJ2-3; TRBD2 agrees at 8 bases. Trimming removed 4 bases from V and 1 base from J; junction bases left unmatched: 13. This CDR3 has 18 amino acids. Germline V gene lookup returns CDR1 LGHDT and CDR2 YNNKEL (reference sequence). The CDR3 loop reads CASSRALHGRGGTDTQYF. DNA for the CDR3: TGTGCCAGCAGCCGCGCCCTTCACGGGAGGGGAGGCACAGATACGCAGTATTTT.